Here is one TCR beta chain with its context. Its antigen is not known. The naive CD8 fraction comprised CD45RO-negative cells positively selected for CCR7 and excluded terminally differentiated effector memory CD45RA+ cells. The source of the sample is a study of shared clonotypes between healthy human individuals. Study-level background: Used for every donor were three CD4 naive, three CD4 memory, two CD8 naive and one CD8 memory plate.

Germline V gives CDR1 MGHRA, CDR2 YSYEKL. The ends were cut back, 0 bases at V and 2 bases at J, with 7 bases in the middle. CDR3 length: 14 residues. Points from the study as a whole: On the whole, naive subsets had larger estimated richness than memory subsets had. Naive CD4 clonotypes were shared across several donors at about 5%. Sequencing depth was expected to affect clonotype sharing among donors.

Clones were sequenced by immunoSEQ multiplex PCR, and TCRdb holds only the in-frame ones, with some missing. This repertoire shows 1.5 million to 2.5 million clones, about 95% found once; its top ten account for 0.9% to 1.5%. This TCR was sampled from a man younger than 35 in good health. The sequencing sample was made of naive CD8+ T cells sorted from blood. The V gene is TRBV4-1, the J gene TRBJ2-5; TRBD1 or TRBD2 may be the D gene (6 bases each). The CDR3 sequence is CASSQEGGQETQYF. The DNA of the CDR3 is TGCGCCAGCAGCCAAGAAGGGGGGCAAGAGACCCAGTACTTC.